Below, 30 T cell receptor beta chains from the same sample are listed, as sequenced in a study of regulatory dendritic cells for organ transplantation. Here immunoSEQ multiplex PCR was the method, and the copy in TCRdb shows in-frame clones only, minus some. The profile covers 28,000 or so clones, with 80% to 85% appearing a single time and about 0.095% taken by the ten largest. The sample comprised naive CD4+ T cells from blood. Subset: CD45RA+ naive T cells. These TCRs come from a human donor in good health.

The rearrangement uses TRBV5-1 and TRBJ2-1, with a possible D match to TRBD2 (6 bases). The CDR3 is made up of 13 amino acids. Germline CDR1 SGHRS, CDR2 YFSETQ. V lost 4 bases and J 6 bases, leaving 11 bases between the germline ends. CDR3 bases: TGCGCCAGCAGCAGGGACTTTGTCAATGAGCAGTTCTTC. It encodes CASSRDFVNEQFF.

This clone was seen once. The chain combines TRBV5-4 with TRBJ2-5; D is perhaps TRBD1 (6 bases). The CDR3 has 14 amino acids. Germline CDR1 is SGHNT and CDR2 is YYREEE (reference sequence). V lost 2 bases to trimming and J lost 5 bases, with 13 bases between them. The CDR3 here is CASSFPGAGETQYF. Written as DNA, the CDR3 is TGTGCCAGCAGCTTTCCAGGGGCAGGGGAGACCCAGTACTTC.

The chain uses TRBV18 and TRBJ2-3; 10 bases line up with TRBD2. Germline-derived CDR1 and CDR2 are KGHSH and LQKENI. J was trimmed by 0 bases and V by 6 bases; bases with no gene match: 6. There are 16 residues in the CDR3. This chain's CDR3 is CASSLATSGSTDTQYF. The DNA for the CDR3 is TGTGCCAGCTCCCTCGCGACTAGCGGGAGCACAGATACGCAGTATTTT.

The V gene is TRBV10-2, the J gene TRBJ1-1; D remains ambiguous. From germline, CDR1 is WSHSY and CDR2 SAAADI. Trimming left V 5 bases short and J 1 base short, with 11 bases between. CDR3 length: 14 amino acids. This CDR3 is CASSLTGRNTEAFF. CDR3 nucleotide sequence: TGCGCCAGCAGTTTGACTGGTAGGAACACTGAAGCTTTCTTT.

The chain has TRBV7-9 and TRBJ2-3, with no clear D. The germline gives CDR1 SEHNR, CDR2 FQNEAQ (reference sequence). The V end was cut by 1 base, the J end by 2 bases, with 4 bases between. This CDR3 contains 13 residues. This chain's CDR3 is CASSLGDTDTQYF. The CDR3 DNA follows: TGTGCCAGCAGCTTAGGCGACACAGATACGCAGTATTTT.

This clone has only a few counts. The chain combines TRBV9 with TRBJ1-5; D is ambiguous. V was clipped by 4 bases and J by 0 bases, with 11 bases between them. Germline V gene sequence: CDR1 SGDLS, CDR2 YYNGEE. This CDR3 is 15 amino acids long. The CDR3 coding sequence is TGTGCCAGCAGCCTCGAGGGCTATAGCAATCAGCCCCAGCATTTT. Translation gives CASSLEGYSNQPQHF.

V and J are TRBV11-2 and TRBJ1-4; no definite D call. V was shortened by 3 bases and J by 8 bases, with 16 bases between the two germline ends. Germline V gene sequence: CDR1 SGHAT, CDR2 FQNNGV. The CDR3 has 15 residues. This CDR3 is CASSFGSRIYEKLFF. CDR3 nucleotides: TGTGCCAGCAGCTTTGGGAGTCGTATTTACGAAAAACTGTTTTTT.

The chain uses TRBV14 and TRBJ2-1; D not resolved. V shed 0 bases and J shed 7 bases, with 10 bases lying between them. This CDR3 contains 14 residues. Germline V lookup: CDR1 SGHDN, CDR2 FVKESK. The CDR3 protein is CASSQEIRLNEQFF. The CDR3 DNA reads TGTGCCAGCAGCCAAGAAATCCGACTGAATGAGCAGTTCTTC.

This clone was observed a single time. This chain uses TRBV9 with TRBJ2-6; 9 positions agree with TRBD2. The CDR3 consists of 18 residues. V was pared by 0 bases and J by 0 bases, with 4 bases of the junction left unmatched. Germline CDR1 SGDLS, CDR2 YYNGEE. The CDR3 protein is CASSVAGRGGSGANVLTF. The CDR3 DNA sequence: TGTGCCAGCAGCGTAGCTGGGCGGGGGGGCTCTGGGGCCAACGTCCTGACTTTC. The entire variable domain, with the rest obtained from reference TRBV9 and TRBJ2-6, is as follows: DSGVTQTPKHLITATGQRVTLRCSPRSGDLSVYWYQQSLDQGLQFLIQYYNGEERAKGNILERFSAQQFPDLHSELNLSSLELGDSALYFCASSVAGRGGSGANVLTFGAGSRLTVL.

V is TRBV10-3 and J is TRBJ2-7; TRBD1 matches at 11 bases. The junction had 4 bases not matched to a gene; V was cut back by 4 bases and J by 2 bases. This CDR3 contains 15 residues. Germline loops: CDR1 ENHRY, CDR2 SYGVKD. This CDR3 reads CAISGGTGGAYEQYF. CDR3 nucleotide sequence: TGTGCCATCAGTGGGGGGACAGGGGGGGCCTACGAGCAGTACTTC.

V gene TRBV2 combines with J gene TRBJ2-3; 8 bases agree with TRBD1. The CDR3 contains 14 residues. J lost 3 bases, V lost 10 bases, and 9 bases had no gene match. The germline V gene has CDR1 SNHLY and CDR2 FYNNEI. CDR3 loop: CATSDRAVTDTQYF. The DNA for the CDR3 is TGTGCCACCTCGGACAGGGCGGTTACAGATACGCAGTATTTT.

V usage is TRBV5-4 and J usage is TRBJ1-3; 8 bases align to TRBD1. Per the germline V gene, CDR1 is SGHNT and CDR2 is YYREEE (reference sequence). The CDR3 is 14 amino acids. Losses at the gene ends were 4 bases for V and 4 bases for J; bases not matched to a gene: 4. CDR3 protein: CASSRGQGGNTIYF. The CDR3 region has the DNA TGTGCCAGCAGCCGAGGACAGGGAGGAAACACCATATATTTT.

The chain joins TRBV9 to TRBJ2-5, with D possibly matching TRBD2 (6 bases). V was pared by 3 bases and J by 0 bases, with 15 bases between. The germline V gene encodes CDR1 SGDLS and CDR2 YYNGEE. The CDR3 length is 16 residues. The CDR3 sequence: CASSAWGDAYQETQYF. CDR3 bases: TGTGCCAGCAGCGCTTGGGGGGACGCGTACCAAGAGACCCAGTACTTC.

The chain recombines TRBV27 with TRBJ2-7; D perhaps matches TRBD2 (7 bases). There are 14 residues in the CDR3. CDR1 and CDR2 from the germline V gene are MNHEY and SMNVEV (reference sequence). Trimming pared 1 base from V and 7 bases from J, leaving 14 bases between. CDR3 nucleotide sequence: TGTGCCAGCAGTTTATGGGGGGGGGCCCAAGAGCAGTACTTC. Translation gives CASSLWGGAQEQYF.

V is TRBV5-6 and J is TRBJ2-1, with 8 bases identical to TRBD1. This CDR3 has 14 residues. J gave up 7 bases and V 3 bases, and 6 bases lay outside the gene matches. Germline V gene data show CDR1 as SGHDT and CDR2 as YYEEEE. The CDR3 DNA is TGTGCCAGCAGCTGGGGACAGGCTGAGAATGAGCAGTTCTTC. Its translation: CASSWGQAENEQFF.

The chain links TRBV7-2 to TRBJ2-3, with D possibly matching TRBD2 (6 bases). Trimming pared 5 bases from V and 1 base from J, leaving 19 bases between. The CDR3 has 17 amino acids. Germline V gives CDR1 SGHTA, CDR2 FQGNSA. The DNA of the CDR3 is TGTGCCAGCAGCCGGGCGGGAAGAGGACCACGCACAGATACGCAGTATTTT. Its protein is CASSRAGRGPRTDTQYF.

This sequence joins TRBV12-5 and TRBJ2-3; 10 bases map to TRBD2. Germline CDR1 and CDR2: LGHNT and FRNRAP. V lost 7 bases, J lost 10 bases, and 5 bases stayed unmatched. This CDR3 is built from 12 residues. CDR3 sequence reads: CASDLAGASQYF. DNA for the CDR3: TGTGCTAGTGATCTAGCGGGGGCATCGCAGTATTTT.

V and J are TRBV5-5 and TRBJ2-7; 7 bases are a match to TRBD2. This CDR3 comprises 14 residues. Germline V gives CDR1 SGHKS, CDR2 YYEKEE (reference sequence). J was trimmed by 7 bases and V by 3 bases; bases with no gene match: 10. The chain's CDR3 is CASSWAGEGREQYF. As DNA, the CDR3 is TGTGCCAGCAGCTGGGCCGGGGAGGGGCGGGAGCAGTACTTC.

CDR3 loop: CASSVTGDKNIQYF. Written as DNA, the CDR3 is TGTGCCAGCAGCGTAACAGGGGACAAAAACATTCAGTACTTC. This chain uses TRBV9 with TRBJ2-4, with 7 nucleotides matching TRBD1. J was trimmed by 3 bases and V by 1 base; bases with no gene match: 1. The CDR3 consists of 14 residues. Per the germline V gene, CDR1 is SGDLS and CDR2 is YYNGEE. The full variable domain, rest sourced from reference TRBV9 and TRBJ2-4, is DSGVTQTPKHLITATGQRVTLRCSPRSGDLSVYWYQQSLDQGLQFLIQYYNGEERAKGNILERFSAQQFPDLHSELNLSSLELGDSALYFCASSVTGDKNIQYFGAGTRLSVL.

The CDR3 region has the DNA TGTGCCAGCAGTGGTCTATTGAGCCGGGGGAACAATGAGCAGTTCTTC. It yields the protein CASSGLLSRGNNEQFF. The chain couples TRBV6-1 to TRBJ2-1; TRBD2 is a possible D gene (6 bases). Trimming took 4 bases from V and 5 from J, leaving 18 bases between them. The germline gives CDR1 MNHNS, CDR2 SASEGT. CDR3 length: 16 residues.

V gene TRBV9 combines with J gene TRBJ2-5, with 8 positions matching TRBD2. Germline loops: CDR1 SGDLS, CDR2 YYNGEE. The J segment lost 5 bases and the V segment lost 0 bases, leaving 9 bases of the junction unmatched. The CDR3 is made up of 16 amino acids. The CDR3 loop is CASSVGSSGASETQYF. CDR3 DNA: TGTGCCAGCAGCGTAGGGAGTAGCGGGGCCTCCGAGACCCAGTACTTC.

The V and J genes are TRBV27 and TRBJ1-2, with 8 bases aligning to TRBD1. Germline V gives CDR1 MNHEY, CDR2 SMNVEV (reference sequence). The trim removed 6 bases at V and 3 bases at J, leaving 12 bases unmatched. This CDR3 is 16 amino acids long. This CDR3 reads CASRPWTGSDDYGYTF. Written as DNA, the CDR3 is TGTGCCAGCAGACCCTGGACAGGGAGTGACGACTATGGCTACACCTTC.

V and J are TRBV4-2 and TRBJ2-7; a weak D match, TRBD2 (5 bases). V lost 3 bases and J lost 6, with 24 bases in between. Looked up from germline, CDR1 is LGHNA and CDR2 is YNFKEQ. The CDR3 runs to 17 residues. The chain's CDR3 is CASSQEPRGVGPTEQYF. DNA for the CDR3: TGTGCCAGCAGCCAGGAACCCCGGGGAGTAGGGCCTACCGAGCAGTACTTC.

J is TRBJ2-3 and V is TRBV19; no definite D call. CDR3 size: 13 residues. Germline V CDR1 and CDR2: LNHDA, SQIVND (reference sequence). Trimming pared 4 bases from V and 2 bases from J, leaving 7 bases between. The CDR3 region has the DNA TGTGCCAGTAGTACGTCCCTCACAGATACGCAGTATTTT. Its translation: CASSTSLTDTQYF.

This chain's CDR3 is CASSGGTSGGTDTQYF. As DNA, the CDR3 is TGCGCCAGCAGCGGGGGTACTAGCGGGGGAACAGATACGCAGTATTTT. The chain is built from TRBV5-1 and TRBJ2-3; 11 nucleotides agree with TRBD2. This CDR3 has 16 residues. Germline lookup yields CDR1 SGHRS and CDR2 YFSETQ. V lost 4 bases to trimming and J lost 3 bases; unmatched junction nucleotides: 7.

The J gene is TRBJ2-2, the V gene TRBV9, with D possibly being TRBD1 (5 bases). V was clipped by 4 bases and J by 5 bases, with 15 bases between them. Per germline, CDR1 SGDLS and CDR2 YYNGEE. This CDR3 is built from 15 residues. CDR3 in amino acids: CASSKGWGGTGELFF. Written as DNA, the CDR3 is TGTGCCAGCAGCAAAGGGTGGGGCGGAACCGGGGAGCTGTTTTTT.

This clone was seen only a few times. The chain is built from TRBV25-1 and TRBJ1-2; tentatively, D is TRBD1 (5 bases). Germline CDR1 is MGHDK and CDR2 is SYGVNS. V gave up 3 bases and J gave up 7 bases, with 18 bases separating them. This CDR3 is 15 amino acids long. The CDR3 sequence: CASSDPDSGISGYTF. Written as DNA, the CDR3 is TGTGCCAGCAGTGACCCCGACAGCGGGATTAGTGGCTACACCTTC.

The rearrangement links TRBV19 to TRBJ2-5; D gene ambiguous. CDR1 and CDR2 (germline): LNHDA, SQIVND (reference sequence). V was trimmed by 6 bases and J by 5 bases, leaving 13 bases between them. This CDR3 region has 13 residues. The DNA for the CDR3 is TGTGCCAGTAGCAGGTTACTTGAGGAGACCCAGTACTTC. Protein: CASSRLLEETQYF.

The chain has TRBV18 and TRBJ1-1, with a weak D call TRBD1 (5 bases). The CDR3 extends over 14 amino acids. With 2 bases removed from V and 1 base from J, the gap between germline ends came to 8 bases. Germline CDR1 reads KGHSH; CDR2 reads LQKENI. CDR3 nucleotides: TGTGCCAGCTCACCAATGCAGGGGAACACTGAAGCTTTCTTT. Translating it yields CASSPMQGNTEAFF.

This sequence joins TRBV19 and TRBJ2-7; D is undetermined. Germline V gene data show CDR1 as LNHDA and CDR2 as SQIVND (reference sequence). The V end lost 3 bases, the J end lost 6 bases, and 12 bases lay between the germline ends. The CDR3 loop spans 13 amino acids. The CDR3 region is CASSIGRLGEQYF. The CDR3 DNA reads as TGTGCCAGTAGTATCGGCCGGCTAGGCGAGCAGTACTTC.